The present T cell receptor beta chain was sequenced within a study of technical replicates of blood from several donors. The protocol was immunoSEQ multiplex PCR, while the TCRdb copy is restricted to in-frame clones and leaves out a portion. The sample lists around 80,000 clones, 93% occurring once. The clonotype originates from a human donor in good health. Sequenced input: T cells isolated from PBMCs.

The chain's CDR3 is CASSLSGTGPYYEQYF. The CDR3 DNA reads as TGTGCCAGCAGCTTGTCCGGGACAGGGCCCTACTACGAGCAGTACTTC. The gene calls are TRBV5-5 and TRBJ2-7; 9 positions match TRBD1. CDR1 and CDR2 from the germline V gene are SGHKS and YYEKEE (reference sequence). J gave up 3 bases and V 1 base, and 8 bases lay outside the gene matches. This CDR3 comprises 16 residues. The full variable domain, completed using reference TRBV5-5 and TRBJ2-7, is DAGVTQSPTHLIKTRGQQVTLRCSPISGHKSVSWYQQVLGQGPQFIFQYYEKEERGRGNFPDRFSARQFPNYSSELNVNALLLGDSALYLCASSLSGTGPYYEQYFGPGTRLTVT.